These 22 T cell receptor beta chains share one sample of origin, sequenced in a study of breast tumors, draining lymph nodes, adjacent tissues. The lymph nodes were axillary draining lymph nodes from breast cancer patients. MiXCR, applied by TCRdb to the multiplex PCR reads, yields one record per CDR3 protein. In the table there are 200,000 or so distinct CDR3 sequences, roughly 29% of which are singletons. The specimen was axillary lymph node tissue. Every receptor here comes from a female donor with breast cancer. Some clones in this sample may be carry-over from other donors' samples.

The table lists this clonotype with a count of one. Given a much more abundant clone one base away, this may be a read error. The chain employs TRBV5-1 and TRBJ2-2; D perhaps matches TRBD2 (5 bases). Germline CDR1 is SGHRS and CDR2 is YFSETQ. There are 15 residues in the CDR3. The CDR3 here is CASNLVGHYTGELLF. The CDR3 DNA reads TGCGCCAGCAACTTGGTTGGCCATTACACCGGGGAGCTGCTTTTT. The full variable domain, in which reference TRBV5-1 and TRBJ2-2 provide the parts outside the CDR3, is KAGVTQTPRYLIKTRGQQVTLSCSPISGHRSVSWYQQTPGQGLQFLFEYFSETQRNKGNFPGRFSGRQFSNSRSEMNVSTLELGDSALYLCASNLVGHYTGELLFGEGSRLTVL.

This clonotype was counted ten times or more. The chain joins TRBV5-6 to TRBJ2-1; TRBD2 matches at 8 bases. Germline CDR1 reads SGHDT; CDR2 reads YYEEEE. There are 16 residues in the CDR3. J lost 8 bases, V lost 2 bases, and 12 bases had no gene match. The CDR3 spells CASSFLRAGAVDEQFF. The CDR3 DNA reads as TGTGCCAGCAGCTTCCTTCGAGCGGGGGCTGTCGATGAGCAGTTCTTC.

The genes are TRBV13 and TRBJ2-2; no clear D. Deletions cut 5 bases from V and 6 bases from J, with 13 bases between. The V gene's germline CDR1 is PRHDT and CDR2 FYEKMQ (reference sequence). The CDR3 runs 14 residues. DNA for the CDR3: TGTGCCAGCAGCCAAGATCTTTGGTCCGGGGAGCTGTTTTTT. Its translation: CASSQDLWSGELFF. The variable domain in full, completed from reference TRBV13 and TRBJ2-2, reads AAGVIQSPRHLIKEKRETATLKCYPIPRHDTVYWYQQGPGQDPQFLISFYEKMQSDKGSIPDRFSAQQFSDYHSELNMSSLELGDSALYFCASSQDLWSGELFFGEGSRLTVL.

A word on this clonotype: Compared with germline, one end of the junction differs, possibly owing to a read error. The chain uses TRBV19 and TRBJ1-4; TRBD1 agrees at 8 bases. Germline CDR1 and CDR2: LNHDA and SQIVND (reference sequence). This CDR3 spans 14 amino acids. The CDR3 is CAGSPGTGSGKLFF. The CDR3, as DNA: TGTGCCGGTAGTCCAGGGACAGGAAGTGGAAAACTGTTTTTT.

In this sample, this clonotype turned up many times. The chain employs TRBV15 and TRBJ1-6; D might be TRBD1 (5 bases). This CDR3 comprises 16 residues. CDR1 and CDR2 (germline): LNHNV, YYDKDF (reference sequence). The germline V and J ends were trimmed by 0 bases and 7 bases, with 13 bases remaining between them. This CDR3 is CATSRDLGGRNSPLHF. The CDR3 region has the DNA TGTGCCACCAGCAGAGATTTGGGGGGTCGAAATTCACCCCTCCACTTT.

The V and J genes are TRBV19 and TRBJ2-5; 8 nucleotides match TRBD2. Germline V lookup: CDR1 LNHDA, CDR2 SQIVND (reference sequence). This CDR3 has 15 residues. The trim removed 3 bases at V and 5 bases at J, leaving 8 bases unmatched. The CDR3 bases are TGTGCCAGTAGTATCGGACTAGCACTCCTCGAGACCCAGTACTTC. It codes for CASSIGLALLETQYF.

The chain has TRBV24-1 and TRBJ2-7, with 10 bases that match TRBD2. The germline V gene encodes CDR1 KGHDR and CDR2 SFDVKD. The CDR3 is 13 residues long. Trimming removed 3 bases from V and 7 bases from J; junction bases left unmatched: 2. CDR3 protein: CATSDRTSGEQYF. CDR3 bases: TGTGCCACCAGTGATCGGACTAGCGGTGAGCAGTACTTC.

Comment on this clonotype: A clone one base away is much larger, so this may be a read error. The chain recombines TRBV20-1 with TRBJ2-5; possible D gene TRBD2, 6 bases. The germline V gene has CDR1 DFQATT and CDR2 SNEGSKA (reference sequence). The V and J ends lost 0 bases and 7 bases respectively, with 15 bases between them. CDR3 length: 14 residues. The CDR3 region is CSARDRIGGATQYF. The DNA of the CDR3 is TGCAGTGCTAGAGACCGAATAGGCGGGGCGACCCAGTACTTC.

As to this clonotype: The CDR3 carries no conserved terminal phenylalanine or tryptophan, so it likely arises from a read error. It is unclear where the CDR3 begins or ends on the DNA, so no DNA is shown, and the CDR3 is as TCRdb lists it. V usage is TRBV19 and J usage is TRBJ2-3; the table assigns TRBD2, which was not confirmed against the DNA. Germline CDR1 reads LNHDA; CDR2 reads SQIVND (reference sequence). Termini included, the CDR3 measures 16 amino acids. CDR3 sequence reads: CASSINKGLGTDTQYS.

This clonotype was observed a handful of times. The rearrangement links TRBV9 to TRBJ2-1; no definite D call. The CDR3 has 15 residues. Germline loops: CDR1 SGDLS, CDR2 YYNGEE. The V end was cut by 1 base, the J end by 0 bases, with 8 bases between. The CDR3 bases are TGTGCCAGCAGCGTACAGGATTACTCCTACAATGAGCAGTTCTTC. Encoded protein: CASSVQDYSYNEQFF.

There are a few counts of this clonotype. The junction does not match germline at one end; this may be a read error. The chain uses TRBV14 and TRBJ2-1; no clear D gene. The CDR3 sequence is 15 residues long. Germline lookup yields CDR1 SGHDN and CDR2 FVKESK. The CDR3 loop reads CASSQELSRYNEPFF. DNA of the CDR3: TGTGCCAGCAGCCAAGAACTTTCCCGGTACAATGAGCCGTTCTTC.

Comments on this clonotype: A read error may account for a junction end that differs from germline. The gene calls are TRBV7-8 and TRBJ2-7; TRBD2 matches at 7 bases. This CDR3 is built from 13 residues. Germline V gene data show CDR1 as SGHVS and CDR2 as FQNEAQ. CDR3 in DNA: TGTGCCAGCAGGGTGAACCCGGGCGGGACTACGTTCTTC. Residues: CASRVNPGGTTFF.

The chain couples TRBV6-1 to TRBJ2-5; D is possibly TRBD1 (6 bases). The CDR3 runs 15 residues. V was cut by 6 bases and J by 2 bases, with 16 bases left in between. Per the germline V gene, CDR1 is MNHNS and CDR2 is SASEGT. Here the CDR3 reads CASRHPGQLQETQYF. The CDR3 coding sequence is TGTGCCAGCAGGCATCCCGGACAGCTTCAAGAGACCCAGTACTTC.

As regards this clonotype: This may come from a read error, since a much larger clone is one base off. The chain uses TRBV5-1 and TRBJ2-7; 7 nucleotides line up with TRBD2. Trimming removed 0 bases from V and 10 bases from J; junction bases left unmatched: 7. CDR3 length equals 13 residues. The germline CDR1 and CDR2 sequences are SGHRS and YFSETQ. In nucleotides, the CDR3 is TGCGCCAGCAGCTTGGGAGCGGGGATCGACCAGTACTTC. It codes for CASSLGAGIDQYF.

This clonotype showed up many times. V gene TRBV7-2 combines with J gene TRBJ2-1; unclear D gene. Germline V gene data show CDR1 as SGHTA and CDR2 as FQGNSA. The CDR3 has 13 amino acids. Deletions cut 5 bases from V and 2 bases from J, with 7 bases between. CDR3 DNA sequence: TGTGCCAGCAGCCCCCCCCCCTACAATGAGCAGTTCTTC. It encodes CASSPPPYNEQFF.

The V gene is TRBV9, the J gene TRBJ2-7, with TRBD1 matching over 12 bases. The CDR3 is 13 residues long. V lost 8 bases to trimming and J lost 7 bases; unmatched junction nucleotides: 7. CDR1 is SGDLS, CDR2 YYNGEE, per germline. DNA of the CDR3: TGTGCCAGAAGGGGACAGGGGGCGAGGGAGCAGTACTTC. This sequence encodes CARRGQGAREQYF. The full variable domain, with the rest looked up from reference TRBV9 and TRBJ2-7, is DSGVTQTPKHLITATGQRVTLRCSPRSGDLSVYWYQQSLDQGLQFLIQYYNGEERAKGNILERFSAQQFPDLHSELNLSSLELGDSALYFCARRGQGAREQYFGPGTRLTVT.

This clonotype was counted many times. The chain combines TRBV3-1 with TRBJ2-7; 10 bases agree with TRBD1. The CDR3 is 16 amino acids. Trimming at V came to 4 bases and at J to 5 bases, leaving 11 bases not matched to a gene. Germline lookup yields CDR1 LGHDT and CDR2 YNNKEL (reference sequence). The CDR3 DNA sequence: TGTGCCAGCAGCCCACGCCACCGGGACAGGGGTGACGAGCAGTACTTC. Amino acid sequence: CASSPRHRDRGDEQYF.

This clonotype has ten or more counts. J is TRBJ2-3 and V is TRBV30; a possible D gene is TRBD2 (5 bases). Looked up from germline, CDR1 is GTSNPN and CDR2 is SVGIG (reference sequence). This CDR3 has 12 residues. V was pared by 3 bases and J by 3 bases, with 7 bases between. CDR3 in amino acids: CAWRSGTDTQYF. DNA for the CDR3: TGTGCCTGGAGGTCGGGGACAGATACGCAGTATTTT.

This clonotype was detected many times. The V call is TRBV15, the J call TRBJ2-3; perhaps TRBD2 as D (6 bases). CDR1 and CDR2 from the germline V gene are LNHNV and YYDKDF (reference sequence). V lost 2 bases to trimming and J lost 2 bases, with 14 bases between them. The CDR3 loop spans 16 amino acids. The CDR3 DNA reads as TGTGCCACCAGCAGATCCGCGACTAGTGCCACAGATACGCAGTATTTT. Protein sequence: CATSRSATSATDTQYF.

This clonotype was seen a handful of times. V is TRBV7-2 and J is TRBJ1-1; a weak D match, TRBD1 (5 bases). V was pared by 5 bases and J by 4 bases, with 17 bases between. Germline loops: CDR1 SGHTA, CDR2 FQGNSA. CDR3 size: 15 residues. CDR3 region: CASSLEGTGGTEAFF. DNA of the CDR3: TGTGCCAGCAGCCTGGAAGGGACGGGGGGCACTGAAGCTTTCTTT.

This clonotype has a count of ten or more. This rearrangement joins TRBV20-1 to TRBJ2-7; D is possibly TRBD2 (5 bases). This CDR3 spans 13 amino acids. The germline gives CDR1 DFQATT, CDR2 SNEGSKA (reference sequence). The germline V and J ends were trimmed by 1 base and 3 bases, with 10 bases remaining between them. The DNA of the CDR3 is TGCAGTGCTAGAGGTCCTAGCCTCTACGAGCAGTACTTC. Amino acid sequence: CSARGPSLYEQYF.

This clonotype was recorded at least ten times. The V gene is TRBV4-1, the J gene TRBJ2-7, with TRBD2 identical over 9 bases. The CDR3 has 15 amino acids. With 4 bases clipped from V and 3 bases from J, the junction kept 7 bases outside the gene matches. Germline-derived CDR1 and CDR2 are MGHRA and YSYEKL. Here the CDR3 DNA reads TGCGCCAGCAGCCGTCCCCCGACTAGCGGCTACGAGCAGTACTTC. Residues: CASSRPPTSGYEQYF.